The sequence of this TCR beta chain was determined in a study of human T cells and chemical hapten exposure. Whole-study context: Minor pooled library volume differences mainly drove per-sample TCR yield variation.

What the library attached to individual cDNA molecules were unique molecular identifiers. Study processing details: Sample TCR totals centred on a median of approximately 95,000, ranging 23,224 to 690,600. Each CDR3 protein gets one entry after TCRdb re-called the RACE reads with MiXCR. Clone size and V and J calls follow TCRdb, not the original study. The sample shows fewer than 85,000 distinct CDR3 sequences, about 8.7% of them seen only once. Time point reported: healthy volunteer bleed at 6 weeks. Unfractionated whole blood was the source from which total RNA was extracted. Study results and caveats: Sensitizing to DPC left TCRs with a frequency above 1 in 1000 unaltered.

This clonotype has just a few counts. Its antigen is currently unknown. The material sequenced was whole blood. The receptor comes from a male donor in good health. Some clones in this sample may be carry-over from other donors' samples.

This CDR3 reads CASRRIQGAANTGELFF. CDR3 bases: TGTGCCAGCAGGCGAATACAGGGGGCTGCGAACACCGGGGAGCTGTTTTTT. This sequence joins TRBV11-2 and TRBJ2-2, with TRBD1 identical over 9 bases. CDR3 length: 17 amino acids. Unmatched junction bases numbered 8, after V lost 6 bases and J lost 0 bases. The V gene's germline CDR1 is SGHAT and CDR2 FQNNGV.